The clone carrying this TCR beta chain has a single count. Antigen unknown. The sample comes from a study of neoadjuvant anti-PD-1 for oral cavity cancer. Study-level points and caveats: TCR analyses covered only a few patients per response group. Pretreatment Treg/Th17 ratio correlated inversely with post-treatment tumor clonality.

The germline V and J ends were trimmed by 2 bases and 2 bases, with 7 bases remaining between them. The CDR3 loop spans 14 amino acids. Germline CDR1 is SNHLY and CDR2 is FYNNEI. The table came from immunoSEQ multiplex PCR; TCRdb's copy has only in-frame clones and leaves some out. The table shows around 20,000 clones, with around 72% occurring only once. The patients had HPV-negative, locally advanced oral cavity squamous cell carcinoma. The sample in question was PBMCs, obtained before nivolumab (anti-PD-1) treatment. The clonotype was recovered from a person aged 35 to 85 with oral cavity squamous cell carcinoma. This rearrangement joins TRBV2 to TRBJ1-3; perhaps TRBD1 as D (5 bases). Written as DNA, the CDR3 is TGTGCCAGCAGTGAACGCAGGGCTGGAAACACCATATATTTT. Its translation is CASSERRAGNTIYF.